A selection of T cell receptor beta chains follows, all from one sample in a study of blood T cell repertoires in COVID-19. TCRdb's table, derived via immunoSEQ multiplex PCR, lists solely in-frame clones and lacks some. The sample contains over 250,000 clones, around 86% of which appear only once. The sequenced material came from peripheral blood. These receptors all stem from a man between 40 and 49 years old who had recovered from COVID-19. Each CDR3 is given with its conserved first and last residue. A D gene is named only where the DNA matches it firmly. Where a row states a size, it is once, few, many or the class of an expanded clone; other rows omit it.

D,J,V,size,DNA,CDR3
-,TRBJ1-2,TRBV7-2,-,TGTGCCAGCAGCTTTCGGGAAGGAGGCTATGGCTACACCTTC,CASSFREGGYGYTF
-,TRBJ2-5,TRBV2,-,TGTGCCAGCAGTGAATCCGGGCAGGGAAGTCTCAGAGAGACCCAGTACTTC,CASSESGQGSLRETQYF
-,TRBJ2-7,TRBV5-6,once,TGTGCCAGCAGCTTGGTCAGGGTCTACGAGCAGTACTTC,CASSLVRVYEQYF
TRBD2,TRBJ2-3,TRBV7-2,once,TGTGCCAGCAGCTTCCAGCGGGGAGCACTCTATACGCAGTATTTT,CASSFQRGALYTQYF
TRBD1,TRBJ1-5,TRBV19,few,TGTGCCAGTAGTTTACAGGGGAGCCAGCCCCAGCATTTT,CASSLQGSQPQHF
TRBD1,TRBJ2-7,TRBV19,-,TGTGCCAGTAGTCCCGGGACAGAATTCTACGAGCAGTACTTC,CASSPGTEFYEQYF
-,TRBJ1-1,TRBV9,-,TGTGCCAGCAGCGTAGGAGATATGAACACTGAAGCTTTCTTT,CASSVGDMNTEAFF
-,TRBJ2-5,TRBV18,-,TGTGCCAGCTCATTGTCGACTAGTCGGACGGAGACCCAGTACTTC,CASSLSTSRTETQYF
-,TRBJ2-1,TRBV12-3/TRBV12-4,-,TGTGCCAGCAGTTTAGTTCGGGATGAGCAGTTCTTC,CASSLVRDEQFF
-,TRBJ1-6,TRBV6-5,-,TGTGCCAGCAAGCGGGTGAATTCACCCCTCCACTTT,CASKRVNSPLHF
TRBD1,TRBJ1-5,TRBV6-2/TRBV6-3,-,TGTGCCAGCAGCTGGACAGGGGGCGTTCAGCCCCAGCATTTT,CASSWTGGVQPQHF
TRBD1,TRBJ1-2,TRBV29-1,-,TGCAGCGTTGGAGGACAGGCGGACACGAGTTATGGCTACACCTTC,CSVGGQADTSYGYTF
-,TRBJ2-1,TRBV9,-,TGTGCCAGCAGCTCCACCCGGAATGAGCAGTTCTTC,CASSSTRNEQFF
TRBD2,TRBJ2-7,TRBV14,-,TGTGCCAGCAGCCGACTAGCGGGGGACCGCGAGCAGTACTTC,CASSRLAGDREQYF
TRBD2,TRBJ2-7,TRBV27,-,TGTGCCAGCAGTCCTACCGCGGGGGGCGGCGAGCAGTACTTC,CASSPTAGGGEQYF
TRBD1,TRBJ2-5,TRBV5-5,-,TGTGCCAGCAGCTTCCCAGGGGGCTTAGAGACCCAGTACTTC,CASSFPGGLETQYF
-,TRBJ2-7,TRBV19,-,TGTGCCAGTAGTACGACAGTGCGGGGCGAGCAGTACTTC,CASSTTVRGEQYF
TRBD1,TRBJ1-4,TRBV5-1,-,TGCGCCAGCAGCGTATCAGGGGGGAGTGGTGAAAAACTGTTTTTT,CASSVSGGSGEKLFF